This T cell receptor beta chain was sequenced during a study of T cells in Graves' hyperthyroidism and ophthalmopathy. The study's findings and limits: Ophthalmopathy cases were set apart from stable hyperthyroidism by a 13 V-J model.

Researchers amplified the TCR beta CDR3 regions from RNA transcripts. During a first-round RT-PCR of the TCR CDR3, the HTBI primer set was used. One entry per CDR3 protein results from TCRdb running MiXCR on the multiplex PCR reads. The table records 700,000 or so distinct CDR3 sequences, around 15% of them present only once. Patients showing uncontrolled infection, other autoimmune disease, pregnancy or lactation were ineligible. Diagnoses were established using clinical symptoms, serum thyroxine and TRAb, thyroid ultrasound and orbital computed tomography. The sample holds a few counts of this clonotype. The target antigen is unknown. Sequenced material: blood. The clonotype originates from a man aged 18 to 30 with Graves' hyperthyroidism.

The CDR3, as DNA: TGTGCCACCAGCAGAGGGTTATCAGGGTTAAACACCGGGGAGCTGTTTTTT. Translation gives CATSRGLSGLNTGELFF. The chain employs TRBV15 and TRBJ2-2; D might be TRBD1 (5 bases). CDR1 LNHNV and CDR2 YYDKDF come from the germline V gene (reference sequence). Trimming cost V 1 base and J 2 bases, with 14 bases left between them. This CDR3 spans 17 amino acids.